This entry describes one TCR beta chain. This specimen belongs to a study of technical replicates of blood from a handful of donors. CDR1 MNHEY and CDR2 SVGAGI come from the germline V gene. The CDR3 totals 15 residues. V dropped 2 bases and J dropped 8; count of bases not matched to a gene: 7. Sequencing was performed with immunoSEQ multiplex PCR; in TCRdb, only in-frame clones are kept and a portion is missing. In the table there are 95,000 to 100,000 clones, approximately 95% of which are singletons. The TCR was taken from a human donor in good health. This sequence joins TRBV6-5 and TRBJ1-4; 8 bases fit TRBD1. The sequenced sample consisted of T cells isolated from PBMCs. The DNA for the CDR3 is TGTGCCAGCAGTTACACGGACAGGGAGGGCGAAAAACTGTTTTTT. Residues: CASSYTDREGEKLFF.